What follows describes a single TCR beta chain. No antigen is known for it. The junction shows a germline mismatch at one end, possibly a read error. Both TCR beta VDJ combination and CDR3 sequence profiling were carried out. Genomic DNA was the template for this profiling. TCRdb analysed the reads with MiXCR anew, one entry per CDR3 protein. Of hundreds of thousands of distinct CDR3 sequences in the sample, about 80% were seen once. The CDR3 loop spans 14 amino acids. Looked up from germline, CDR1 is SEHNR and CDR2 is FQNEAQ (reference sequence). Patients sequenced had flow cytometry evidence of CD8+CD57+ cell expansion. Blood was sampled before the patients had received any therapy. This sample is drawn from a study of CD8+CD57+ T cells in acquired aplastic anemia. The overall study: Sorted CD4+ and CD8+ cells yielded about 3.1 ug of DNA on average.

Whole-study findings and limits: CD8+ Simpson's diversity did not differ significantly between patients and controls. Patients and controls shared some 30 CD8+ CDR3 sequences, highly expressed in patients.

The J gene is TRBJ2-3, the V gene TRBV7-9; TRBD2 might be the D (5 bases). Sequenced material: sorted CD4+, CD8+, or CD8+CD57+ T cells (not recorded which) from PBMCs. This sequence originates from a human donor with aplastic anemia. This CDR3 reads CASSLPRSRDTEYF. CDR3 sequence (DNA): TGTGCCAGCAGCTTACCAAGAAGTCGGGATACGGAGTATTTT.